This entry is about one T cell receptor (beta chain). The source of the sample is a study of blood T cell repertoires in COVID-19. Overall study context: The United States, Italy and Spain supplied acute and convalescent COVID-19 samples. PBMCs, B-cell-depleted T cells, or T cells were the source of the cDNA or gDNA that made up the material.

Trimming took off 2 bases at V and 5 bases at J, with 9 bases between the two ends. The CDR3 sequence is 13 residues long. The V gene's germline CDR1 is PRHDT and CDR2 FYEKMQ (reference sequence). Authors' analysis steps: Reference gene primer amplification in the assay estimated nucleated cell counts. Assay: immunoSEQ multiplex PCR; the TCRdb copy retains only in-frame clones and omits some. D and trimming were read from the DNA, whereas the V and J calls and clone size are those reported in that table. Of hundreds of thousands of clones listed, around nine tenths are singletons. Sequenced sample: peripheral blood. This receptor was obtained from a woman under 30 who had recovered from COVID-19. The chain recombines TRBV13 with TRBJ2-5; no reliable D call. CDR3 bases: TGTGCCAGCAGCTTACAGGAAACGGAGACCCAGTACTTC. Translated, it gives CASSLQETETQYF. Using reference TRBV13 and TRBJ2-5 for the parts outside the CDR3, the full variable domain is AAGVIQSPRHLIKEKRETATLKCYPIPRHDTVYWYQQGPGQDPQFLISFYEKMQSDKGSIPDRFSAQQFSDYHSELNMSSLELGDSALYFCASSLQETETQYFGPGTRLLVL.